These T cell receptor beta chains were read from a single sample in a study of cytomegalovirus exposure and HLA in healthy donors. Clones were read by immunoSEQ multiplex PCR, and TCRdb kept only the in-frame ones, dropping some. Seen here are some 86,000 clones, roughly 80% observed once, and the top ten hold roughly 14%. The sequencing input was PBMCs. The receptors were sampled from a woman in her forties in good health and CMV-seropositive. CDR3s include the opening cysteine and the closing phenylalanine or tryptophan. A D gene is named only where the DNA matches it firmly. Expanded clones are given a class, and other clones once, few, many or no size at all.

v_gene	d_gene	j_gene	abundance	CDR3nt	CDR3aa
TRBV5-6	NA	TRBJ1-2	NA	TGTGCCAGCAGCTTGCCAGGGTCCCTCTATGGCTACACCTTC	CASSLPGSLYGYTF
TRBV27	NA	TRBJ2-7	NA	TGTGCCAGCAGTCAACAGGATAGCTCCTACGAGCAGTACTTC	CASSQQDSSYEQYF
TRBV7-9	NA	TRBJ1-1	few	TGTGCCAGCAGCTTAGTTCAGGCTCAAGCTTTCTTT	CASSLVQAQAFF
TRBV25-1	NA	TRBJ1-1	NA	TGTGCCAGCAGTGATCCCGGACAGCCTAAAGCTTTCTTT	CASSDPGQPKAFF
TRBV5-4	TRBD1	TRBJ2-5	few	TGTGCCAGCAGCTCGGGGGATGGACAGGGGCGAGGGAAGACCCAGTACTTC	CASSSGDGQGRGKTQYF
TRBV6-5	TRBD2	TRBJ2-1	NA	TGTGCCAGCAGTTACGTAGCGGGAGGGCCCTACAATGAGCAGTTCTTC	CASSYVAGGPYNEQFF
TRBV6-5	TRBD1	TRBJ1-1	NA	TGTGCCAGCAGAGTCACAGGGGGGAACACTGAAGCTTTCTTT	CASRVTGGNTEAFF
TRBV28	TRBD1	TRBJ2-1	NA	TGTGCCAGCAGCCCTGGCCGAGGGACAGGGCACAATGAGCAGTTCTTC	CASSPGRGTGHNEQFF
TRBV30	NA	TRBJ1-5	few	TGTGCCGGCCAGTGGTATAGCAATCAGCCCCAGCATTTT	CAGQWYSNQPQHF
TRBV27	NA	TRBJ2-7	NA	TGTGCCAGCAAAGGAGAATCCTACGAGCAGTACTTC	CASKGESYEQYF
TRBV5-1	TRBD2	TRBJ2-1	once	TGCGCCAGCAGCTTTAGCGGGGGGGTCTATGAGCAGTTCTTC	CASSFSGGVYEQFF
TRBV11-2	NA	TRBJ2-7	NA	TGTGCCAGCAGCTACACAATACAGTCCCCTCCATTCTACGAGCAGTACTTC	CASSYTIQSPPFYEQYF
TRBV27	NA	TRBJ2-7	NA	TGTGCCAGCAGTTTGTCCCGCACCTACGAGCAGTACTTC	CASSLSRTYEQYF
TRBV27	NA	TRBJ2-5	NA	TGTGCCAGCAAGGGGGGGGCGTTGGAGACCCAGTACTTC	CASKGGALETQYF
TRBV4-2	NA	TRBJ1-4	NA	TGTGCCAGCAGACTTACAGGGAGGGATGAAAAACTGTTTTTT	CASRLTGRDEKLFF
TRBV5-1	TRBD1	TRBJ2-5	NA	TGCGCCAGCAGCTACGGACAGGGGGCGGGAGAGACCCAGTACTTC	CASSYGQGAGETQYF
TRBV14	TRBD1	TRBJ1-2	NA	TGTGCCAGCAGCCACACCGGGACAGGGGTCTATGGCTACACCTTC	CASSHTGTGVYGYTF
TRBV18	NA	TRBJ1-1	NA	TGTGCCAGCTCACCCAGCTCAGGGGCAGTCCACACTGAAGCTTTCTTT	CASSPSSGAVHTEAFF
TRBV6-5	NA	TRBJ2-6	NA	TGTGCCAGCAGTACTTATGGGGCCAACGTCCTGACTTTC	CASSTYGANVLTF
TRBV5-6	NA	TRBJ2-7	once	TGTGCCAGCAGCGCGGGAAGTGGGTCCAGCCTCTACGAGCAGTACTTC	CASSAGSGSSLYEQYF
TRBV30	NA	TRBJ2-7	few	TGTGCCTGGAGTGACAGCTACTACGAGCAGTACTTC	CAWSDSYYEQYF
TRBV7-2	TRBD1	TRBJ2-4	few	TGTGCCAGCAGCTTAGGGACAGGGAAAAACATTCAGTACTTC	CASSLGTGKNIQYF
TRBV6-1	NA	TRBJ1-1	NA	TGTGCCAGCAGTCCGACAGGTGAAGCTTTCTTT	CASSPTGEAFF
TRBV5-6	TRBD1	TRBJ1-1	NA	TGTGCCAGCAGCGAGACAGGGCGTCATGAAGCTTTCTTT	CASSETGRHEAFF
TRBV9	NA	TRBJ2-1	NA	TGTGCCAGCAGCGTAGGGCCAGGGTCCTACAATGAGCAGTTCTTC	CASSVGPGSYNEQFF
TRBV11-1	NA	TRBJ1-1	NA	TGTGCCAGCAGCTTAAGTCAGGGGCATGGTGAAGCTTTCTTT	CASSLSQGHGEAFF
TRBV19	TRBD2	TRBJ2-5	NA	TGTGCCAGTAGTATAGCGGGACTACCCCAAGAGACCCAGTACTTC	CASSIAGLPQETQYF
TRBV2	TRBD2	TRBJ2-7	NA	TGTGCCAGCAGTGAACGGAGCGGGGCGGGCTACGAGCAGTACTTC	CASSERSGAGYEQYF
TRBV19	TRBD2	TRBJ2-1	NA	TGTGCCAGTAAAGGGACTAGCGGACACAATGAGCAGTTCTTC	CASKGTSGHNEQFF
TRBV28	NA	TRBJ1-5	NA	TGTGCCAGCAGTTTAGGGCAGGGACTCAATCAGCCCCAGCATTTT	CASSLGQGLNQPQHF
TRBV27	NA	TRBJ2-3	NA	TGTGCCAGCAGTTTCGGGGACACAGATACGCAGTATTTT	CASSFGDTDTQYF
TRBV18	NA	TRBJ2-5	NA	TGTGCCAGCTCACTTCCCGCCGGAGAGACCCAGTACTTC	CASSLPAGETQYF
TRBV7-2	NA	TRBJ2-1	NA	TGTGCCAGCAGCTTGTCACGGGCGGGGAGCAATGAGCAGTTCTTC	CASSLSRAGSNEQFF
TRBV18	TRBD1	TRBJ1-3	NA	TGTGCCAGCTCACCCAACACAGGGGGGCATGGAAACACCATATATTTT	CASSPNTGGHGNTIYF
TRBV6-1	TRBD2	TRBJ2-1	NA	TGTGCCAGCAGTGAAGGCCTTGGCGGGGGGGCGTACAATGAGCAGTTCTTC	CASSEGLGGGAYNEQFF
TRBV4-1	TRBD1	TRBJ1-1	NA	TGCGCCAGCAGCCAAGATCTATATGGCGACAGGGGATTTGAAGCTTTCTTT	CASSQDLYGDRGFEAFF
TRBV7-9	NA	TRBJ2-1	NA	TGTGCCAGCAGCTTAGGTGGACAGTCCTACAATGAGCAGTTCTTC	CASSLGGQSYNEQFF
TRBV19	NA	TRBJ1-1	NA	TGTGCCAGTAAACGAGGGAACACTGAAGCTTTCTTT	CASKRGNTEAFF
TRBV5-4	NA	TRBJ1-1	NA	TGTGCCAGCAGCTTTCAGGGGTCGGGGAACACTGAAGCTTTCTTT	CASSFQGSGNTEAFF
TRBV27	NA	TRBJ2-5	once	TGTGCCAGCAGTAAGAGTAGAGGAGAGACCCAGTACTTC	CASSKSRGETQYF
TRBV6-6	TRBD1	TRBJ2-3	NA	TGTGCCAGCAAGGGACAGGGAACAGATACGCAGTATTTT	CASKGQGTDTQYF
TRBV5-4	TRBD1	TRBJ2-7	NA	TGTGCCAGCAGCGGGACAGGGACATCCTACGAGCAGTACTTC	CASSGTGTSYEQYF
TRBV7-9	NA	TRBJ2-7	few	TGTGCCAGCAGCTTAGGTCTAGCAAGCTCCTACGAGCAGTACTTC	CASSLGLASSYEQYF
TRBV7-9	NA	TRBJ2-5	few	TGTGCCAGCAGCTTAATGACAGGTGAAGAGACCCAGTACTTC	CASSLMTGEETQYF
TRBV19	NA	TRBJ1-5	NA	TGTGCCAGTAGTATGTATGCGGAGGGTGTTCAGCCCCAGCATTTT	CASSMYAEGVQPQHF
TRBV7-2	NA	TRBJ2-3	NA	TGTGCCAGCAGCACACGTCGCACAGATACGCAGTATTTT	CASSTRRTDTQYF
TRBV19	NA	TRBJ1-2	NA	TGTGCCAGTAGTATAGCCGGACAGCCCTATGGCTACACCTTC	CASSIAGQPYGYTF
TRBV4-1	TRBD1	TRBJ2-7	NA	TGCGCCAGCAGCCTCTCAGGGACAGGTCCCTACGAGCAGTACTTC	CASSLSGTGPYEQYF
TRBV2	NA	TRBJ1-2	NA	TGTGCCTGTGCCGGGACTTTATTCTATGGCTACACCTTC	CACAGTLFYGYTF
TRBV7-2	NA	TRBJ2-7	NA	TGTGCCAGCAGCTCGGGGGCCTACGAGCAGTACTTC	CASSSGAYEQYF
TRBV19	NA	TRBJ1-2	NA	TGTGCCAGTGGTATAGACCGGACAGTAGTTTATGGCTACACCTTC	CASGIDRTVVYGYTF
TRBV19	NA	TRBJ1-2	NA	TGTGCCAGTAGTTCCCGGGAAGGGAAAAATAACTATGGCTACACCTTC	CASSSREGKNNYGYTF
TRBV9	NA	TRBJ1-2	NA	TGTGCCAGCAGCTCCGGACAGCCGCCCTATGGCTACACCTTC	CASSSGQPPYGYTF